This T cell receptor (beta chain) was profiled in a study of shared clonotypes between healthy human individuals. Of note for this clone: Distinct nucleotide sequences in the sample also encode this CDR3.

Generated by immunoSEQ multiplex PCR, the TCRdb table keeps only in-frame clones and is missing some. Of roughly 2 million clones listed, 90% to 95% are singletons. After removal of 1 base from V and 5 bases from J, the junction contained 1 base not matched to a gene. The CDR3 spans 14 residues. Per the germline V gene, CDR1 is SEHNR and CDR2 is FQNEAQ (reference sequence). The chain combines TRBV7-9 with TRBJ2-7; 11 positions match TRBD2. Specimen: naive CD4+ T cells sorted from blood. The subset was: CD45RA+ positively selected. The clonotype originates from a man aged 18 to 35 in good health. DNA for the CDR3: TGTGCCAGCAGCTTAGGTAGCGGGAGGGACGAGCAGTACTTC. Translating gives CASSLGSGRDEQYF.